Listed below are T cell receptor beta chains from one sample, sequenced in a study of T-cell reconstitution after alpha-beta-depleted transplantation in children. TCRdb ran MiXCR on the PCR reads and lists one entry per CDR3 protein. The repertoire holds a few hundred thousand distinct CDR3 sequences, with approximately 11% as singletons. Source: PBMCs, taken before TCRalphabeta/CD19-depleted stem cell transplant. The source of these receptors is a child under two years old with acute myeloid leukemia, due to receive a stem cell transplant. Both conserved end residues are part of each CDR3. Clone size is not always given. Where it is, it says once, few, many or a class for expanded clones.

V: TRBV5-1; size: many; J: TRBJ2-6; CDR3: CATMEPGANVLTF
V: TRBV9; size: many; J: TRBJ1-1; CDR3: CASSVGRGRNTEAFF
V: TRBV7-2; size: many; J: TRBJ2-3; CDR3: CASSLELALGTDTQYF
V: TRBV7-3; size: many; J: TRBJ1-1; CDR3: CASSSSSMNTEAFF
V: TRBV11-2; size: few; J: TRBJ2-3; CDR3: CASTRGGGPLLTDTQYF
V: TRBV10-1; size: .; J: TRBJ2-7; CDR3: CASGSSGRYEQYF
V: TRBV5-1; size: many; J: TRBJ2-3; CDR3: CASSHGTSGTITDTQYF
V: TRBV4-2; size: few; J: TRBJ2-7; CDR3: CASSHPGQRVEGSSYEQYF
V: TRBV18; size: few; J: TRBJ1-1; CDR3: CASSPTRQGATEAFF
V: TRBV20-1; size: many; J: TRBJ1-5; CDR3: CSARWGQGRQPQHF
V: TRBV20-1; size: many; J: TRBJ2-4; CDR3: CSATQSRDSHHTSPKNIQYF
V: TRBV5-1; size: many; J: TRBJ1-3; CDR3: CASSSTLPELGNTIYF
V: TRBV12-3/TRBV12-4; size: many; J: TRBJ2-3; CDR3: CASSFRDPGTDTQYF
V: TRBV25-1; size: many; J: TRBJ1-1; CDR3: CASRKTGGSEAFF
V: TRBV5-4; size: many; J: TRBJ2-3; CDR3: CASSSGGLAGGLFRPDTQYF
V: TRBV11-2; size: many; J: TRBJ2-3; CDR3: CASSLNPDLPGLAGTDTQYF
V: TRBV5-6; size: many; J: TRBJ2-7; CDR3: CASSTWGFYEQYF
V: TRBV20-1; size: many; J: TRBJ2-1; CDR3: CSADAGPISSYNEQFF
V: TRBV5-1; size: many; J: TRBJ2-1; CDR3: CASDPGGENEQFF
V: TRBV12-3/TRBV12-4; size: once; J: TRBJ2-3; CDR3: CASSLNAGTVCSRDTQYF
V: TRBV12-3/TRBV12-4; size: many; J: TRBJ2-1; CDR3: CASSRLVLAYNEQFF
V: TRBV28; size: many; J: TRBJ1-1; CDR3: CASNTVGTEAFF
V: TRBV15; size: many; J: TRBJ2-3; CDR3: CATSRARLARTDTQYF
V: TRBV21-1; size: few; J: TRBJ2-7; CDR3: CASSKGSQGAAYEQYF
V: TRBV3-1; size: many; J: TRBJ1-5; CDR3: CASSRGQGEGQPQHF
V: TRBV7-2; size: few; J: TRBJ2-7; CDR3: CASSVFMYEQYF
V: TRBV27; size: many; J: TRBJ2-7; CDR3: CASSLKGDSQGGYEQYF
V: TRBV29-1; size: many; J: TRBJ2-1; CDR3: CSVVAGVGNEQFF
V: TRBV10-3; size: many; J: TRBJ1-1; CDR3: CATKTGTGPEAFF
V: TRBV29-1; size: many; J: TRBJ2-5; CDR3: CSVDYQETQYF
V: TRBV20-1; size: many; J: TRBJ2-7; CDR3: CSASDRGPYEQYF
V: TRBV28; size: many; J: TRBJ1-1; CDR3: CASSLVVHLNTEAFF
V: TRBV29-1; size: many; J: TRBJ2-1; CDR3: CSVEGIAGGNLEQFF
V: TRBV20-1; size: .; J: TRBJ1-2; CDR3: CSATDGGHGYTF
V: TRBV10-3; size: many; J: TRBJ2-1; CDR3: CGISSDYNEQFF
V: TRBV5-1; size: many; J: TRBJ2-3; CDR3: CASSLGTGNTDTQYF
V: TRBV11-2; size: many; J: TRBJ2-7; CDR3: CASSPIGGRVNEQYF
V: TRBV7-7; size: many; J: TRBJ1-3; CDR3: CASSLGGPGAGNTIYF
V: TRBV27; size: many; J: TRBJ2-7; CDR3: CASSQYRGHYEQYF
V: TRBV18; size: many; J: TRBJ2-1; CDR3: CASSPPAGYNEQFF
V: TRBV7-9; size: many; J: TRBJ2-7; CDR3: CASSLNRAGGSYEQYF
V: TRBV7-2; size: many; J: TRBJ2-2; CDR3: CASSLDSYTGELFF
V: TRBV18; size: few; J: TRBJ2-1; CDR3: CASSPRTSGAFNEQFF
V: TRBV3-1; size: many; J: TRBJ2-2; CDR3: CASSLPVGELFF
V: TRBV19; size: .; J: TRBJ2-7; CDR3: CASSIGYSYEQYF
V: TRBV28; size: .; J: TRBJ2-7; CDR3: CASSLSPPGQGFSYEQYF
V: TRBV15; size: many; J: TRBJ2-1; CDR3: CATSLTDFLNNEQFF
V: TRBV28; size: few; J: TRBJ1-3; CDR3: CASSLSGGATGVGNTIYF